The clone carrying this T cell receptor (beta chain) was seen at least ten times. TCRdb ran MiXCR on the 5' RACE reads and lists one entry per CDR3 protein. The sample has approximately 33,000 distinct CDR3 sequences, 3% to 4% seen once. This specimen comes from a study of early T cells in non-severe SARS-CoV-2 infection. With 4 bases removed from V and 6 bases from J, the gap between germline ends came to 15 bases. The CDR3 spans 14 residues. Per the germline V gene, CDR1 is SEHNR and CDR2 is FQNEAQ (reference sequence). The specimen was whole blood. The chain joins TRBV7-9 to TRBJ1-1; D is ambiguous. The clonotype originates from an adult who was a healthcare worker with PCR-confirmed SARS-CoV-2 infection or an uninfected control (not recorded which). CDR3 region: CASSSPMDGAEAFF. CDR3 sequence (DNA): TGTGCCAGCAGCTCCCCCATGGACGGGGCTGAAGCTTTCTTT.